This TCR beta chain was captured by sequencing in a study of shared clonotypes between healthy human individuals. TCRdb's copy holds only in-frame clones and misses some; the assay was immunoSEQ multiplex PCR. Of about 1 million clones listed, roughly 80% are singletons. This clone was recorded only once. Germline V lookup: CDR1 SGHTA, CDR2 FQGNSA. The CDR3 totals 11 residues. Trimming pared 6 bases from V and 5 bases from J, leaving 7 bases between. Sequenced sample: memory CD4+ T cells sorted from blood. Specified subset: CD45RA-negative fraction. The clonotype comes from a man aged 18 to 29 in good health. The J gene is TRBJ2-5, the V gene TRBV7-2; D remains ambiguous. CDR3 coding DNA: TGTGCCAGCAGTACAGTGGAGACCCAGTACTTC. Amino acid sequence: CASSTVETQYF.